The T cell receptor (beta chain) described here comes from a study of shared clonotypes between healthy human individuals. Study observations and caveats: In general, naive subsets displayed greater estimated richness than memory subsets did.

Measured with immunoSEQ multiplex PCR; TCRdb has only the in-frame clones, and not every one. The sample has approximately 2,000,000 clones, 85% to 95% seen once. CDR1 SGHAT and CDR2 FQNNGV come from the germline V gene. The V end was cut by 0 bases, the J end by 8 bases, with 20 bases between. The CDR3 is 16 amino acids. Terminally differentiated effector memory CD45RA+ cells were excluded by CCR7 positive selection of CD45RO-negative cells. This clone was seen a single time. Its matching antigen is unknown. The receptor comes from a man aged 18 to 29 in good health. Some clones in this sample may be carry-over from other donors' samples. The gene calls are TRBV11-2 and TRBJ2-7; D unresolved. Source material: naive CD8+ T cells from PBMCs. The CDR3 reads CASSLDRHVDPTKQYF. CDR3 in DNA: TGTGCCAGCAGCTTAGACCGGCACGTCGACCCTACGAAGCAGTACTTC.